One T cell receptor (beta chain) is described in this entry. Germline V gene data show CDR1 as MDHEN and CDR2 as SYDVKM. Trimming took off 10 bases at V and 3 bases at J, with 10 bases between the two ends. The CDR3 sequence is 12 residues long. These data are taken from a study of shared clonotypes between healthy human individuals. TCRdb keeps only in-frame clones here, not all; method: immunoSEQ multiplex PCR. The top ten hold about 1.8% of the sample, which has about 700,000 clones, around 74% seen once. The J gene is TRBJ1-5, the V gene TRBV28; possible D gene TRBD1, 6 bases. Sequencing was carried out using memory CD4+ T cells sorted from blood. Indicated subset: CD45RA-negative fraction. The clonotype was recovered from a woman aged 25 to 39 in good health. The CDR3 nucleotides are TGTGCCATCCAGGGGACCAATCAGCCCCAGCATTTT. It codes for CAIQGTNQPQHF.